These 27 T cell receptor beta chains were sequenced from one sample in a study of CD8 T cells in ankylosing spondylitis. MiXCR, applied by TCRdb to the 5' RACE reads, yields one record per CDR3 protein. Of 200,000 to 250,000 distinct CDR3 sequences detected, approximately 11% appear once; the ten largest clones hold roughly 6.8%. The sequencing input was blood, either unsorted or a sorted T cell fraction (not recorded which). The receptors come from a male donor with ankylosing spondylitis or in good health (not recorded which).

The chain uses TRBV19 and TRBJ2-3; tentative D call: TRBD2 (6 bases). Germline CDR1 LNHDA, CDR2 SQIVND (reference sequence). Trimming shortened V by 6 bases and J by 2 bases, and 12 bases separated the two germline ends. This CDR3 spans 14 amino acids. The CDR3 sequence is CASRRRGNTDTQYF. The CDR3 bases are TGTGCCAGTAGAAGACGGGGGAACACAGATACGCAGTATTTT.

In its sample, this clonotype was seen a few times. The chain uses TRBV25-1 and TRBJ2-6; TRBD1 matches 9 bases. The CDR3 sequence is 18 residues long. Trimming at V came to 4 bases and at J to 2 bases, leaving 9 bases not matched to a gene. CDR1 and CDR2 (germline): MGHDK, SYGVNS. The CDR3 reads CASSAPGQGAPGANVLTF. The CDR3 DNA is TGTGCCAGCAGTGCCCCGGGACAGGGTGCCCCTGGGGCCAACGTCCTGACTTTC.

This clonotype was seen at least ten times. This sequence joins TRBV5-1 and TRBJ2-5, with D possibly being TRBD1 (5 bases). Deletions cut 2 bases from V and 2 bases from J, with 10 bases between. The CDR3 totals 14 residues. Germline V CDR1 and CDR2: SGHRS, YFSETQ. CDR3 in amino acids: CASSFGQPQETQYF. As DNA, the CDR3 is TGCGCCAGCAGCTTCGGACAACCACAAGAGACCCAGTACTTC.

Many counts were recorded for this clonotype. The rearrangement uses TRBV5-6 and TRBJ1-2, with a tentative D call TRBD1 (5 bases). Germline V gene data show CDR1 as SGHDT and CDR2 as YYEEEE. The CDR3 has 16 amino acids. The V and J ends lost 4 bases and 6 bases respectively, with 22 bases between them. The CDR3 DNA reads TGTGCCAGCAGCCGCCGCCGCCGACAGATCGAGAATGGCTACACCTTC. Amino acid sequence: CASSRRRRQIENGYTF.

There are many counts of this clonotype. The rearrangement joins TRBV6-1 to TRBJ1-6; possibly TRBD1 for D (6 bases). CDR3 length equals 14 residues. V lost 10 bases, J lost 10 bases, and 20 bases lay in between. Germline V lookup: CDR1 MNHNS, CDR2 SASEGT. The CDR3 protein is CAIGGMGGESPLHF. The CDR3 nucleotides read TGTGCCATCGGGGGGATGGGGGGCGAATCACCCCTCCACTTT.

This clonotype was seen a few times. The chain is built from TRBV19 and TRBJ1-2, with 7 positions matching TRBD1. The J segment lost 3 bases and the V segment lost 6 bases, leaving 7 bases of the junction unmatched. The CDR3 totals 14 residues. Germline-derived CDR1 and CDR2 are LNHDA and SQIVND (reference sequence). CDR3 nucleotide sequence: TGTGCCAGTAGGAGACAGGGCACGGACTATGGCTACACCTTC. This translates into CASRRQGTDYGYTF.

The chain links TRBV30 to TRBJ2-7, with 8 positions matching TRBD2. J was trimmed by 6 bases and V by 0 bases; bases with no gene match: 7. Germline V gene sequence: CDR1 GTSNPN, CDR2 SVGIG (reference sequence). This CDR3 region has 14 residues. The CDR3 protein is CAWSVISGSSEQYF. CDR3 sequence (DNA): TGTGCCTGGAGTGTTATCAGCGGGAGTTCCGAGCAGTACTTC.

This clonotype has only a few counts. This chain uses TRBV10-3 with TRBJ2-3; 7 nucleotides align to TRBD2. Germline V gene sequence: CDR1 ENHRY, CDR2 SYGVKD. The ends lost 4 bases at V and 4 bases at J; junction bases unmatched: 2. The CDR3 contains 13 residues. In nucleotides, the CDR3 is TGTGCCATCAGTGCGGGGGGTTCAGATACGCAGTATTTT. It codes for CAISAGGSDTQYF.

This clonotype was observed at least ten times. The rearrangement joins TRBV20-1 to TRBJ2-5; the D gene is possibly TRBD2 (7 bases). V dropped 8 bases and J dropped 3 bases, with 16 bases sitting between them. The germline gives CDR1 DFQATT, CDR2 SNEGSKA (reference sequence). This CDR3 is 13 amino acids long. The CDR3 nucleotides are TGCAGTATTAATTCGGGGGGCGAAGAGACCCAGTACTTC. This translates into CSINSGGEETQYF.

This clonotype was observed at least ten times. The chain is built from TRBV3-1 and TRBJ2-7; unclear D gene. The CDR3 is made up of 14 amino acids. Trimming took off 5 bases at V and 0 bases at J, with 11 bases between the two ends. Germline V gene lookup returns CDR1 LGHDT and CDR2 YNNKEL (reference sequence). DNA of the CDR3: TGTGCCAGCAGCGCCTATTACCCCTCCTACGAGCAGTACTTC. The encoded protein is CASSAYYPSYEQYF.

This clonotype was seen many times. J is TRBJ2-7 and V is TRBV5-5; D may be TRBD1 (5 bases). CDR3 length: 13 amino acids. The V and J ends lost 4 bases and 4 bases respectively, with 12 bases between them. From germline, CDR1 is SGHKS and CDR2 YYEKEE (reference sequence). The chain's CDR3 is CASSPDTAYEQYF. The CDR3 nucleotides read TGTGCCAGCAGCCCGGACACAGCTTACGAGCAGTACTTC.

This chain uses TRBV6-1 with TRBJ1-1, with TRBD1 matching over 8 bases. The germline V gene has CDR1 MNHNS and CDR2 SASEGT. The CDR3 runs 13 residues. V lost 6 bases, J lost 5 bases, and 5 bases stayed unmatched. The CDR3 DNA reads as TGTGCCAGCAGACAGGGGGTAGGAACTGAAGCTTTCTTT. Protein: CASRQGVGTEAFF.

This clonotype was seen many times. This chain uses TRBV28 with TRBJ2-1; 7 nucleotides agree with TRBD2. This CDR3 is 13 amino acids long. Trimming at V came to 8 bases and at J to 7 bases, leaving 8 bases not matched to a gene. Looked up from germline, CDR1 is MDHEN and CDR2 is SYDVKM. In DNA form, the CDR3 reads TGTGCCAGCTTCTCGCGGGAGCGGAATGAGCAGTTCTTC. Translating it yields CASFSRERNEQFF.

This clonotype occurred many times. The gene calls are TRBV20-1 and TRBJ2-3; possible D gene TRBD1, 5 bases. CDR1 is DFQATT, CDR2 SNEGSKA, per germline (reference sequence). Trimming shortened V by 4 bases and J by 1 base, and 12 bases separated the two germline ends. There are 14 residues in the CDR3. The CDR3 bases are TGCAGTGCTACGGTGCCAGGGCGCACAGATACGCAGTATTTT. Its translation is CSATVPGRTDTQYF.

This clonotype was observed many times. V and J are TRBV29-1 and TRBJ2-2; the D is unclear. The CDR3 totals 11 residues. The ends were cut back, 3 bases at V and 7 bases at J, with 6 bases in the middle. In germline, CDR1 is SQVTM, CDR2 ANQGSEA. CDR3 in amino acids: CSVELGGELFF. For the CDR3, the DNA is TGCAGCGTTGAGCTAGGCGGGGAGCTGTTTTTT.

This clonotype was seen repeatedly, ten times or more. This sequence joins TRBV20-1 and TRBJ1-4, with D possibly TRBD1 on 6 matching bases. The germline V and J ends were trimmed by 4 bases and 10 bases, with 19 bases remaining between them. CDR3 length: 14 residues. Germline values: CDR1 DFQATT, CDR2 SNEGSKA (reference sequence). The CDR3 coding sequence is TGCAGTGCTACGGAGAGGCAGGGGCCTGGAAAACTGTTTTTT. Translated: CSATERQGPGKLFF.

This clonotype was counted ten times or more. This sequence joins TRBV20-1 and TRBJ2-7, with D uncertain. The V and J ends lost 1 base and 1 base respectively, with 5 bases between them. There are 12 residues in the CDR3. Per germline, CDR1 DFQATT and CDR2 SNEGSKA (reference sequence). The CDR3 region has the DNA TGCAGTGCTAGAGGGTCATCCTACGAGCAGTACTTC. Encoded protein: CSARGSSYEQYF.

The chain combines TRBV11-1 with TRBJ2-5, with D perhaps matching TRBD1 (6 bases). Trimming took off 4 bases at V and 1 base at J, with 25 bases between the two ends. Germline CDR1 SGHAT, CDR2 FQDESV (reference sequence). The CDR3 is 19 residues long. CDR3 amino acids: CASSSGTLLFNGGQETQYF. The DNA for the CDR3 is TGTGCCAGCAGCTCCGGGACACTCCTTTTTAATGGGGGCCAAGAGACCCAGTACTTC.

There are a few counts of this clonotype. The chain couples TRBV5-5 to TRBJ1-1; D unclear. With 0 bases removed from V and 6 bases from J, the gap between germline ends came to 15 bases. CDR1 and CDR2 (germline): SGHKS, YYEKEE (reference sequence). The CDR3 length is 15 residues. Written as DNA, the CDR3 is TGTGCCAGCAGCTTGGAAGGGAAAAAAAACGCTGAAGCTTTCTTT. Translating it yields CASSLEGKKNAEAFF.

The chain carries TRBV7-8 and TRBJ2-7; TRBD2 is a possible D gene (6 bases). Germline V lookup: CDR1 SGHVS, CDR2 FQNEAQ. The CDR3 sequence is 14 residues long. Trimming took off 5 bases at V and 6 bases at J, with 17 bases between the two ends. The chain's CDR3 is CASSVPGSDSEQYF. The DNA for the CDR3 is TGTGCCAGCAGCGTCCCCGGGAGCGACTCCGAGCAGTACTTC.

This clonotype was seen only a few times. This chain uses TRBV6-2 or TRBV6-3 with TRBJ1-5, with D maybe TRBD1 (6 bases). Trimming cost V 4 bases and J 1 base, with 11 bases left between them. Per germline, CDR1 MNHEY and CDR2 SVGEGT. This CDR3 is 15 amino acids long. In DNA form, the CDR3 reads TGTGCCAGCAGTTCCCGTAGGGGGAGCAATCAGCCCCAGCATTTT. Its translation is CASSSRRGSNQPQHF.

This clonotype has just a few counts. V gene TRBV6-5 combines with J gene TRBJ1-5; D call uncertain. CDR1 and CDR2 (germline): MNHEY, SVGAGI. The CDR3 contains 15 residues. The V end was cut by 6 bases, the J end by 5 bases, with 17 bases between. DNA of the CDR3: TGTGCCAGCAGACTACAAGGAAGTGGGCATCAGCCCCAGCATTTT. This encodes CASRLQGSGHQPQHF.

The V call is TRBV19, the J call TRBJ1-2, with D perhaps matching TRBD1 (6 bases). Trimming shortened V by 8 bases and J by 4 bases, and 20 bases separated the two germline ends. The CDR3 extends over 15 amino acids. Germline V gene lookup returns CDR1 LNHDA and CDR2 SQIVND (reference sequence). CDR3 DNA: TGTGCCAGTGGGGGAGCTTTGGACAGCTTCTATGGCTACACCTTC. Protein product: CASGGALDSFYGYTF.

Many counts were recorded for this clonotype. V is TRBV20-1 and J is TRBJ2-7; D ambiguous. The CDR3 spans 14 residues. The V gene lost 1 base and the J gene lost 0 bases, with 10 bases spanning the gap. Germline CDR1 reads DFQATT; CDR2 reads SNEGSKA (reference sequence). The CDR3 bases are TGCAGTGCTAGAGCTCCCCGGAGCTCCTACGAGCAGTACTTC. This gives the protein CSARAPRSSYEQYF.

This clonotype was picked up many times. The gene calls are TRBV10-3 and TRBJ2-5, with TRBD2 matching 7 bases. J gave up 4 bases and V 5 bases, and 4 bases lay outside the gene matches. This CDR3 is 13 amino acids long. CDR1 ENHRY and CDR2 SYGVKD come from the germline V gene. For the CDR3, the DNA is TGTGCCATCAGTCCGAGCGGGGTAGAGACCCAGTACTTC. It yields the protein CAISPSGVETQYF.

At least ten counts were recorded for this clonotype. This chain joins TRBV7-8 and TRBJ1-6; D is possibly TRBD1 (6 bases). This CDR3 spans 16 amino acids. The V gene's germline CDR1 is SGHVS and CDR2 FQNEAQ. The V and J ends lost 1 base and 6 bases respectively, with 13 bases between them. CDR3 sequence (DNA): TGTGCCAGCAGCTTAGAGAGGGGGGGGCTTAATTCACCCCTCCACTTT. Its protein product is CASSLERGGLNSPLHF.

As regards this clonotype: At one end the junction does not follow the germline gene, possibly because of a read error. The rearrangement uses TRBV5-1 and TRBJ2-6; D is unclear. The germline V gene encodes CDR1 SGHRS and CDR2 YFSETQ. This CDR3 spans 15 amino acids. The CDR3 loop is CASSASGSEANVLTF. As DNA, the CDR3 is TGCGCCAGCAGCGCCTCGGGCTCTGAGGCCAACGTCCTGACTTTC.